The rows below give T cell receptor beta chains drawn from one sample of a study of blood T cell repertoires in COVID-19. Assay: immunoSEQ multiplex PCR; the TCRdb copy retains only in-frame clones and omits some. Here the sample spans around 160,000 clones, 81% being singletons. Input material: peripheral blood. The receptor set was obtained from a man between 60 and 70 years old with active or convalescent COVID-19. Each CDR3 is given with its conserved first and last residue.

TRBV7-9,TRBJ2-7,CARRQGWNEQYF
TRBV25-1,TRBJ1-2,CASAGGGGYTF
TRBV9,TRBJ1-2,CASSGRDRGFGGYTF
TRBV4-2,TRBJ1-2,CASSQERREYYGYTF
TRBV2,TRBJ2-5,CASSSQGAPQETQYF
TRBV7-2,TRBJ1-5,CASSLTGKGNQPQHF
TRBV19,TRBJ1-5,CASSIGTGSNQPQHF
TRBV19,TRBJ2-7,CASSYSPRGEQYF
TRBV6-5,TRBJ1-2,CASSPMTGVHGYTF
TRBV25-1,TRBJ2-1,CASSASGDNEQFF
TRBV14,TRBJ2-5,CASSQVRGSQETQYF
TRBV2,TRBJ2-7,CASSWGAGTGVYEQYF
TRBV18,TRBJ2-7,CASTPPGSLSYEQYF
TRBV28,TRBJ2-1,CASSNRDRGLNEQFF
TRBV13,TRBJ1-5,CASSLGLQGNQPQHF
TRBV6-5,TRBJ1-1,CASSYDMAMNTEAFF
TRBV15,TRBJ2-1,CATSIDPRPSEQFF
TRBV5-1,TRBJ1-5,CASRQDGNQPQHF
TRBV20-1,TRBJ1-2,CSARLGFSDTF
TRBV6-1,TRBJ2-5,CASSEVAGGSGQETQYF
TRBV28,TRBJ2-1,CASSPALTSGYEQFF
TRBV21-1,TRBJ2-5,CASSIRRTETQYF
TRBV29-1,TRBJ1-1,CSVKGGGQARAFF
TRBV12-5,TRBJ2-1,CASGLGTGTGGSEQFF
TRBV28,TRBJ2-1,CASSLRGPYNEQFF
TRBV13,TRBJ2-5,CASSPWGRVETQYF
TRBV28,TRBJ1-4,CASRATGGANEKLFF
TRBV11-2,TRBJ1-2,CASSFTGAQGSGYTF
TRBV6-6,TRBJ1-5,CASSSWDRGNNQPQHF
TRBV18,TRBJ1-6,CASSETHPSPLHF
TRBV11-2,TRBJ1-1,CASSPEAQGTEAFF
TRBV5-6,TRBJ1-1,CASSLARGDTEAFF
TRBV12-3/TRBV12-4,TRBJ1-5,CASSPYSNQPQHF
TRBV3-1/TRBV3-2,TRBJ2-2,CASSQGLAGPGELFF
TRBV19,TRBJ1-4,CASSYLGGFIF
TRBV11-2,TRBJ2-3,CASSLLVAGGGGTDTQYF
TRBV2,TRBJ1-6,CASSVDRRSPLHF
TRBV28,TRBJ1-5,CASSLATGAGQPQHF
TRBV3-1/TRBV3-2,TRBJ2-3,CASSQGFPPGDTQYF
TRBV24-1,TRBJ1-5,CATSDQVGPQHF
TRBV7-9,TRBJ2-7,CASSLALGQVSYEQYF
TRBV11-2,TRBJ2-5,CASSSRGAGGGETQYF
TRBV7-9,TRBJ2-7,CASSSPIGVAGASNEQYF
TRBV1,TRBJ2-7,CTSSQDRTSVDYYEQYF